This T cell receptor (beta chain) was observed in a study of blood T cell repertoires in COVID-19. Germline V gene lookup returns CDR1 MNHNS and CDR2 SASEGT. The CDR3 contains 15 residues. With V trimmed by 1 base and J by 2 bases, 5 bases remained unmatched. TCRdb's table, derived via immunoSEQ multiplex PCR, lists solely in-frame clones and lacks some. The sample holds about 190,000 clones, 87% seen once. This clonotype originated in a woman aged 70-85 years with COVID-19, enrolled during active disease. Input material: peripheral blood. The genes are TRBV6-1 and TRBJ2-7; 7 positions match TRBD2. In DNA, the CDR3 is TGTGCCAGCAGTGAAGGAGTACTAGCGACCTACGAGCAGTACTTC. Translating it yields CASSEGVLATYEQYF.